One sample yielded the 7 T cell receptor beta chains listed below, sequenced in a study of T cells in Graves' hyperthyroidism and ophthalmopathy. TCR beta CDR3 regions were amplified from RNA. The primer set for the first-round RT-PCR of the TCR CDR3 was HTBI. TCRdb fed the multiplex PCR reads into MiXCR, producing one record per CDR3 protein. Of a few hundred thousand distinct CDR3 sequences detected, roughly 13% appear once; the ten largest clones hold under 7%. The sample comprised blood. Every receptor here comes from a woman aged 25 to 39 with Graves' hyperthyroidism that later progressed to Graves' ophthalmopathy.

This clonotype was detected ten times or more. V usage is TRBV24-1 and J usage is TRBJ1-1, with D hard to call. Trimming stripped 5 bases from V and 7 bases from J, with 22 bases between. Germline loops: CDR1 KGHDR, CDR2 SFDVKD. This CDR3 comprises 16 residues. The CDR3 region is CATSGGSGTSLYEAFF. The CDR3, as DNA: TGTGCCACCAGTGGCGGTTCGGGTACGAGTCTCTATGAAGCTTTCTTT.

Many counts were recorded for this clonotype. This rearrangement joins TRBV5-1 to TRBJ1-2; TRBD1 matches at 7 bases. Germline V CDR1 and CDR2: SGHRS, YFSETQ. This CDR3 is built from 16 residues. V lost 3 bases and J lost 0; bases outside the gene matches: 8. CDR3 in amino acids: CASSSGTAWPNYGYTF. CDR3 nucleotides: TGCGCCAGCAGCTCTGGGACAGCCTGGCCTAACTATGGCTACACCTTC.

This clonotype was observed at least ten times. This sequence joins TRBV12-3 or TRBV12-4 and TRBJ2-7; 7 bases fit TRBD1. This CDR3 comprises 14 residues. Trimming removed 2 bases from V and 3 bases from J; junction bases left unmatched: 4. Here the CDR3 reads CASSLLGGVYEQYF. The CDR3, as DNA: TGTGCCAGCAGTTTATTAGGGGGCGTCTACGAGCAGTACTTC.

This clonotype was recorded at least ten times. The chain recombines TRBV3-1 with TRBJ2-1; D remains unclear. This CDR3 is 15 amino acids long. CDR1 LGHDT and CDR2 YNNKEL come from the germline V gene (reference sequence). Trimming left V 3 bases short and J 4 bases short, with 13 bases between. The CDR3, as DNA: TGTGCCAGCAGCCACCAAAATGCGGAGTACAATGAGCAGTTCTTC. Its translation is CASSHQNAEYNEQFF.

This clonotype was seen more than once but under ten times. This rearrangement joins TRBV19 to TRBJ1-5; a weak D match, TRBD1 (6 bases). V was trimmed by 10 bases and J by 6 bases, leaving 16 bases between them. Germline CDR1 and CDR2: LNHDA and SQIVND (reference sequence). The CDR3 sequence is 13 residues long. This chain's CDR3 is CATEGGLSQPQHF. The CDR3 DNA reads TGTGCCACCGAAGGGGGGCTAAGTCAGCCCCAGCATTTT.

At least ten counts were recorded for this clonotype. This sequence joins TRBV27 and TRBJ2-1; tentative D call: TRBD1 (6 bases). The CDR3 sequence is 16 residues long. V lost 8 bases to trimming and J lost 0 bases, with 17 bases between them. Germline V gene sequence: CDR1 MNHEY, CDR2 SMNVEV (reference sequence). CDR3 amino acids: CASRLHRAVSYNEQFF. In DNA, the CDR3 is TGTGCCAGCCGACTCCACAGGGCAGTCTCCTACAATGAGCAGTTCTTC.

This clonotype has ten or more counts. The chain is built from TRBV2 and TRBJ2-1; D unresolved. This CDR3 has 14 residues. Deletions cut 7 bases from V and 0 bases from J, with 10 bases between. Germline V gene lookup returns CDR1 SNHLY and CDR2 FYNNEI. CDR3 bases: TGTGCCAGCATTAAGTGGCGCTCCTACAATGAGCAGTTCTTC. Translation gives CASIKWRSYNEQFF.